The 21 T cell receptor beta chains below all came from one sample that was sequenced in a study of T cell responses to AZD1222 COVID-19 vaccine. Using immunoSEQ multiplex PCR, the repertoire was profiled, and TCRdb retains in-frame clones only, with some absent. The table records about 100,000 clones, roughly 86% of them present only once. Sequenced material: peripheral blood, taken on day 0 of MenACWY control vaccination. These receptors originate from an adult in good health.

This chain links TRBV3-1 (or the pseudogene TRBV3-2) with TRBJ2-1; TRBD2 agrees at 10 bases. Germline V gives CDR1 LGHDT, CDR2 YNNKEL (reference sequence). CDR3 size: 16 residues. V shed 4 bases and J 2 bases; nucleotides not matched to a gene: 5. The CDR3 spells CASSPISGGPYNEQFF. The DNA for the CDR3 is TGTGCCAGCAGCCCCATTAGCGGGGGGCCCTACAATGAGCAGTTCTTC.

The rearrangement links TRBV6-2 or TRBV6-3 to TRBJ1-5; D unclear. V was pared by 2 bases and J by 2 bases, with 4 bases between. Per the germline V gene, CDR1 is MNHEY and CDR2 is SVGEGT. This CDR3 comprises 13 residues. In nucleotides, the CDR3 is TGTGCCAGCAGTTACCAGGGCAATCAGCCCCAGCATTTT. Translation gives CASSYQGNQPQHF.

This chain links TRBV9 with TRBJ2-3; D is ambiguous. The CDR3 extends over 15 amino acids. Germline CDR1 SGDLS, CDR2 YYNGEE. V lost 1 base and J lost 0, with 9 bases in between. DNA for the CDR3: TGTGCCAGCAGCGTAATAGAGCTGAGCACAGATACGCAGTATTTT. Its protein product is CASSVIELSTDTQYF.

The chain recombines TRBV30 with TRBJ1-1; D call uncertain. Trimming removed 2 bases at V and 1 base at J, with 11 bases between. Germline-derived CDR1 and CDR2 are GTSNPN and SVGIG (reference sequence). This CDR3 is 14 amino acids long. Here the CDR3 DNA reads TGTGCCTGGAGTAGCCAAACTGGGAACACTGAAGCTTTCTTT. Translating it yields CAWSSQTGNTEAFF. Based on the CDR3 plus reference TRBV30 and TRBJ1-1, the full variable domain is SQTIHQWPATLVQPVGSPLSLECTVEGTSNPNLYWYRQAAGRGLQLLFYSVGIGQISSEVPQNLSASRPQDRQFILSSKKLLLSDSGFYLCAWSSQTGNTEAFFGQGTRLTVV.

In the case of this clone: The junction departs from the called germline gene at one end, perhaps through a read error. The V gene is TRBV5-1, the J gene TRBJ2-5; TRBD2 aligns across 7 bases. The CDR3 consists of 15 residues. Per germline, CDR1 SGHRS and CDR2 YFSETQ. The CDR3 region is CTSSLAQGGRETQYF. The CDR3 nucleotides are TGCACCAGCAGCTTGGCCCAGGGAGGGAGAGAGACCCAGTACTTC. Full variable domain (remainder filled in from reference TRBV5-1 and TRBJ2-5): KAGVTQTPRYLIKTRGQQVTLSCSPISGHRSVSWYQQTPGQGLQFLFEYFSETQRNKGNFPGRFSGRQFSNSRSEMNVSTLELGDSALYLCTSSLAQGGRETQYFGPGTRLLVL.

The rearrangement links TRBV7-2 to TRBJ2-5; TRBD2 matches at 14 bases. The J segment lost 4 bases and the V segment lost 1 base, leaving 5 bases of the junction unmatched. CDR3 size: 17 residues. Looked up from germline, CDR1 is SGHTA and CDR2 is FQGNSA. The CDR3 DNA sequence: TGTGCCAGCAGCTTAGGACTAGCGGGAGGGGGAGGAGAGACCCAGTACTTC. Its translation is CASSLGLAGGGGETQYF.

The V call is TRBV5-5, the J call TRBJ2-2, with 9 bases identical to TRBD2. This CDR3 has 18 residues. Losses at the gene ends were 3 bases for V and 2 bases for J; bases not matched to a gene: 11. Germline lookup yields CDR1 SGHKS and CDR2 YYEKEE (reference sequence). CDR3 in DNA: TGTGCCAGCAGCTCGCTACTTCCGGGACTAGCCAACACCGGGGAGCTGTTTTTT. Its protein product is CASSSLLPGLANTGELFF.

V is TRBV28 and J is TRBJ1-2, with D perhaps TRBD1 (5 bases). Trimming stripped 3 bases from V and 6 bases from J, with 14 bases between. CDR3 length equals 14 residues. Germline loops: CDR1 MDHEN, CDR2 SYDVKM. The DNA of the CDR3 is TGTGCCAGCAGTTTCCCGGGGGGGAGTAATGGCTACACCTTC. Translating gives CASSFPGGSNGYTF.

The chain combines TRBV3-1 (or the pseudogene TRBV3-2) with TRBJ1-1; TRBD1 is a possible D gene (5 bases). Germline V lookup: CDR1 LGHDT, CDR2 YNNKEL (reference sequence). The CDR3 covers 14 residues. The V and J ends lost 0 bases and 5 bases respectively, with 10 bases between them. CDR3 coding DNA: TGTGCCAGCAGCCAAGATTCGGGGCGTACTGAAGCTTTCTTT. This encodes CASSQDSGRTEAFF.

The rearrangement uses TRBV3-1 (or the pseudogene TRBV3-2) and TRBJ1-5, with a possible D match to TRBD1 (5 bases). Germline V gene lookup returns CDR1 LGHDT and CDR2 YNNKEL (reference sequence). The CDR3 sequence is 15 residues long. V was clipped by 1 base and J by 2 bases, with 9 bases between them. Here the CDR3 reads CASSQALGGNQPQHF. In nucleotides, the CDR3 is TGTGCCAGCAGCCAAGCTTTAGGGGGCAATCAGCCCCAGCATTTT.

In this sample, this clone turned up once. V usage is TRBV15 and J usage is TRBJ2-5; TRBD1 agrees at 11 bases. The CDR3 totals 16 residues. Germline lookup yields CDR1 LNHNV and CDR2 YYDKDF (reference sequence). V dropped 4 bases and J dropped 2; count of bases not matched to a gene: 6. CDR3 DNA: TGTGCCACCAGCAAAGGACAGGGGGCCTTTCAAGAGACCCAGTACTTC. Protein: CATSKGQGAFQETQYF.

V usage is TRBV5-1 and J usage is TRBJ2-3; 8 bases align to TRBD1. With V trimmed by 2 bases and J by 6 bases, 8 bases remained unmatched. Germline V gives CDR1 SGHRS, CDR2 YFSETQ. The CDR3 covers 15 residues. As DNA, the CDR3 is TGCGCCAGCAGCTTCGCAGGGGGCCGGTGGGATACGCAGTATTTT. As protein: CASSFAGGRWDTQYF.

This sequence joins TRBV3-1 (or the pseudogene TRBV3-2) and TRBJ1-1, with D uncertain. CDR3 length: 11 amino acids. The V gene lost 1 base and the J gene lost 7 bases, with 4 bases spanning the gap. CDR1 LGHDT and CDR2 YNNKEL come from the germline V gene (reference sequence). CDR3 residues: CASSQASEAFF. The CDR3 region has the DNA TGTGCCAGCAGCCAAGCAAGTGAAGCTTTCTTT.

The rearrangement joins TRBV2 to TRBJ2-7; D unclear. V lost 3 bases and J 4 bases, leaving 7 bases between the germline ends. Per the germline V gene, CDR1 is SNHLY and CDR2 is FYNNEI. The CDR3 spans 12 residues. The CDR3 region is CASSDDTYEQYF. CDR3 nucleotides: TGTGCCAGCAGTGACGACACTTACGAGCAGTACTTC.

The chain combines TRBV27 with TRBJ1-5; D remains unclear. Germline V gene data show CDR1 as MNHEY and CDR2 as SMNVEV (reference sequence). V gave up 2 bases and J gave up 6 bases, with 2 bases separating them. The CDR3 extends over 11 amino acids. The CDR3 here is CASSLGQPQHF. The DNA for the CDR3 is TGTGCCAGCAGTTTAGGTCAGCCCCAGCATTTT.

V usage is TRBV15 and J usage is TRBJ2-7, with 10 bases that match TRBD2. The V gene's germline CDR1 is LNHNV and CDR2 YYDKDF (reference sequence). The length of the CDR3 is 14 residues. The ends lost 4 bases at V and 7 bases at J; junction bases unmatched: 7. CDR3 amino acids: CATSMSGGAGEQYF. CDR3 DNA: TGTGCCACCAGCATGAGCGGGGGGGCGGGGGAGCAGTACTTC.

This clone was observed a few times. The chain couples TRBV5-6 to TRBJ1-3; TRBD1 aligns across 8 bases. V was clipped by 2 bases and J by 1 base; unmatched bases: 5. The CDR3 spans 16 residues. In germline, CDR1 is SGHDT, CDR2 YYEEEE. For the CDR3, the DNA is TGTGCCAGCAGCTTTGGGACAGGAGGATCTGGAAACACCATATATTTT. Amino acids: CASSFGTGGSGNTIYF.

The V and J genes are TRBV5-8 and TRBJ2-1, with D perhaps TRBD2 (6 bases). Trimming pared 0 bases from V and 0 bases from J, leaving 13 bases between. The length of the CDR3 is 17 residues. Germline assignment: CDR1 SGHTS and CDR2 YDEGEE. The chain's CDR3 is CASSLAGGRGSYNEQFF. The CDR3 coding sequence is TGTGCCAGCAGCTTGGCCGGAGGGCGAGGCTCCTACAATGAGCAGTTCTTC.

The J gene is TRBJ2-1, the V gene TRBV7-9; TRBD1 aligns across 9 bases. The V and J ends lost 3 bases and 5 bases, in that order; junction bases with no gene match: 8. Germline CDR1 SEHNR, CDR2 FQNEAQ (reference sequence). The CDR3 contains 16 residues. CDR3 DNA sequence: TGTGCCAGCAGCTTGCACCGGGACAGGGACAACAATGAGCAGTTCTTC. This codes for CASSLHRDRDNNEQFF.

The chain links TRBV6-2 or TRBV6-3 to TRBJ1-1; D is unclear. Trimming cost V 1 base and J 1 base, with 4 bases left between them. From germline, CDR1 is MNHEY and CDR2 SVGEGT. This CDR3 is 13 amino acids long. CDR3 nucleotides: TGTGCCAGCAGTTACTGGGAGAACACTGAAGCTTTCTTT. Translated, it gives CASSYWENTEAFF.

The rearrangement joins TRBV2 to TRBJ1-2; D is undetermined. V was trimmed by 6 bases and J by 2 bases, leaving 13 bases between them. This CDR3 contains 14 residues. Germline CDR1 reads SNHLY; CDR2 reads FYNNEI. The CDR3 sequence: CASSQNAGNYGYTF. The CDR3, as DNA: TGTGCCAGCAGCCAAAATGCCGGCAACTATGGCTACACCTTC.